Sequencing of this T cell receptor (beta chain) was carried out in a study of blood T cell repertoires in COVID-19. Study background: Samples came from the United States, Italy and Spain, spanning acute and convalescent COVID-19. The cDNA or gDNA used as material had been derived from T cells, B-cell-depleted T cells, or PBMCs.

Authors' data handling: Amplified reference gene primers provided the basis for estimating nucleated cell counts. Assay used: immunoSEQ multiplex PCR; TCRdb lists only in-frame clones, some missing. D and trimming were read from the DNA, whereas the V and J calls and clone size are those reported in that table. Here the sample spans roughly 230,000 clones, about 85% being singletons. The germline gives CDR1 MDHEN, CDR2 SYDVKM. The CDR3 is made up of 13 amino acids. V lost 11 bases to trimming and J lost 7 bases, with 18 bases between them. The source is a man in his forties or fifties with acute or convalescent COVID-19. Sample: peripheral blood. V gene TRBV28 combines with J gene TRBJ1-5, with D unresolved. This chain's CDR3 is CAGRTLGQQPQHF. CDR3 sequence (DNA): TGTGCCGGACGGACTCTAGGGCAACAGCCCCAGCATTTT. The entire variable domain, with the rest obtained from reference TRBV28 and TRBJ1-5, is as follows: DVKVTQSSRYLVKRTGEKVFLECVQDMDHENMFWYRQDPGLGLRLIYFSYDVKMKEKGDIPEGYSVSREKKERFSLILESASTNQTSMYLCAGRTLGQQPQHFGDGTRLSIL.